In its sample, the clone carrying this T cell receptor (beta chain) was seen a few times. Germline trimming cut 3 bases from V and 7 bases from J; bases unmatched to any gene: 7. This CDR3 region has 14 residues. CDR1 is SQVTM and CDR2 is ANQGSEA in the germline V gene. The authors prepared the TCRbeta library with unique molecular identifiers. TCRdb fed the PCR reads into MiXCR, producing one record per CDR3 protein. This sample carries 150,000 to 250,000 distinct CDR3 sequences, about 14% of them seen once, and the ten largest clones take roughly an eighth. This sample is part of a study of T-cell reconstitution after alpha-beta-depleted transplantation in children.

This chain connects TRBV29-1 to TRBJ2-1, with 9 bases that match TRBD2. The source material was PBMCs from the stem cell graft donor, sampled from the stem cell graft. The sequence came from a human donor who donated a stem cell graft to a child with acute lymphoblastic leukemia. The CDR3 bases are TGCAGCGTTGATACGCGGGAGGGCCAAAATGAGCAGTTCTTC. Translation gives CSVDTREGQNEQFF.